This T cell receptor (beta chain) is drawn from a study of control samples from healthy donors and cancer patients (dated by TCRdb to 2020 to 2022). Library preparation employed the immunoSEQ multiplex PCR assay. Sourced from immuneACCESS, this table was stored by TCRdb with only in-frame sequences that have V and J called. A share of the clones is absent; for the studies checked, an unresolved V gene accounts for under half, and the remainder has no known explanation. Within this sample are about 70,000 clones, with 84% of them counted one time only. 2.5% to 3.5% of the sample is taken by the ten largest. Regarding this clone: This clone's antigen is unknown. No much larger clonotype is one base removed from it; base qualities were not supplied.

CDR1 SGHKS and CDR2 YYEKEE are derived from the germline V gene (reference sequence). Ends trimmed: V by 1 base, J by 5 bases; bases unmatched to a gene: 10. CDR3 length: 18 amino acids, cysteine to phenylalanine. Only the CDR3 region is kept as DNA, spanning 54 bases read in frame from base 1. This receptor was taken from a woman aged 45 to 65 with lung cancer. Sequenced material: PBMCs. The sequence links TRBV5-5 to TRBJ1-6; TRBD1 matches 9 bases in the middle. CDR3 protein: CASSLTPDRGLDNSPLHF. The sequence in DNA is TGTGCCAGCAGCTTGACACCGGACAGGGGTTTAGATAATTCACCCCTCCACTTT.